This TCR beta chain was recovered during a study of T cell repertoires in ileal Crohn's disease. Whole-study context: Thiopurines (about eleven) or anti-TNF agents (roughly 17) were given postoperatively to about half.

Assay used: immunoSEQ multiplex PCR; TCRdb lists only in-frame clones, some missing. The sample has roughly 15,000 clones, roughly three quarters seen once. Study-wide results and caveats: Active smokers at surgery had more clonal expansions than non-smokers.

The time point was: inflamed ileum from the surgical specimen. Eligibility required adulthood, ileal or ileocolonic Crohn's disease and indicated ileocolonic resection. Comment on this clone: The antigen is unknown.

V dropped 4 bases and J dropped 3; count of bases not matched to a gene: 6. This CDR3 is 15 amino acids long. Looked up from germline, CDR1 is SGHDT and CDR2 is YYEEEE. Input material: ileal tissue. The J gene is TRBJ1-2, the V gene TRBV5-6; 10 bases line up with TRBD1. This receptor was obtained from an adult with Crohn's disease. CDR3 in amino acids: CASSAPGTGDYGYTF. The CDR3 nucleotides are TGTGCCAGCAGCGCACCCGGGACAGGGGACTATGGCTACACCTTC.